Each of the 25 T cell receptor beta chains below was sequenced from the same sample in a study of T cells in Graves' hyperthyroidism and ophthalmopathy. TCR beta CDR3 regions were amplified from RNA. First-round RT-PCR of the TCR CDR3 relied on the HTBI primer set. Via MiXCR, TCRdb re-called the multiplex PCR reads, giving one row per CDR3 protein. The sample consists of hundreds of thousands of distinct CDR3 sequences, about 15% of them appearing once. The sample was blood. Receptors were obtained from a woman between 50 and 59 years old with Graves' ophthalmopathy.

About this clonotype itself: A read error may explain this, as a much larger clone is one base away. The chain is built from TRBV2 and TRBJ2-5; TRBD2 is a possible D gene (6 bases). Germline V gene lookup returns CDR1 SNHLY and CDR2 FYNNEI. The ends were cut back, 0 bases at V and 9 bases at J, with 14 bases in the middle. The CDR3 has 14 amino acids. The CDR3 reads CASSEALVGEAQYF. The DNA for the CDR3 is TGTGCCAGCAGTGAAGCCTTAGTTGGGGAGGCCCAGTACTTC.

The chain is built from TRBV6-2 or TRBV6-3 and TRBJ2-3; D ambiguous. V was pared by 2 bases and J by 0 bases, with 9 bases between. CDR3 length equals 15 residues. Germline V CDR1 and CDR2: MNHEY, SVGEGT. The CDR3 protein is CASSYAPESTDTQYF. DNA of the CDR3: TGTGCCAGCAGTTACGCTCCGGAAAGCACAGATACGCAGTATTTT.

This clonotype has a count of ten or more. J is TRBJ2-3 and V is TRBV7-9; 8 nucleotides line up with TRBD2. The CDR3 sequence is 15 residues long. Losses at the gene ends were 0 bases for V and 8 bases for J; bases not matched to a gene: 7. Germline V lookup: CDR1 SEHNR, CDR2 FQNEAQ (reference sequence). CDR3 in amino acids: CASSLAPAGVGTQYF. CDR3 nucleotides: TGTGCCAGCAGCTTAGCCCCAGCGGGAGTGGGTACGCAGTATTTT.

This clonotype was counted many times. The V gene is TRBV4-3, the J gene TRBJ2-1; 9 bases fit TRBD2. This CDR3 is 16 amino acids long. Germline V lookup: CDR1 LGHNA, CDR2 YSLEER. J lost 5 bases, V lost 1 base, and 6 bases had no gene match. This chain's CDR3 is CASSQGLASGDNEQFF. DNA for the CDR3: TGCGCCAGCAGCCAAGGATTGGCTAGCGGGGACAATGAGCAGTTCTTC.

The V call is TRBV24-1, the J call TRBJ2-7; a weak D match, TRBD2 (5 bases). CDR3 length: 14 amino acids. The germline V gene has CDR1 KGHDR and CDR2 SFDVKD. Between the trimmed V and J ends, which lost 2 bases and 4 bases, there was a span of 11 bases. In DNA, the CDR3 is TGTGCCACCAGTGATTCTAGACGGACTTACGAGCAGTACTTC. It codes for CATSDSRRTYEQYF.

This clonotype has at least ten counts. V gene TRBV20-1 combines with J gene TRBJ2-3; 8 bases align to TRBD2. Losses at the gene ends were 1 base for V and 3 bases for J; bases not matched to a gene: 3. Per germline, CDR1 DFQATT and CDR2 SNEGSKA (reference sequence). The CDR3 has 14 residues. CDR3 sequence reads: CSARAIAGTDTQYF. DNA for the CDR3: TGCAGTGCTAGAGCAATAGCGGGAACAGATACGCAGTATTTT.

This clonotype was counted only a few times. The rearrangement joins TRBV4-3 to TRBJ1-2, with D hard to call. Trimming pared 0 bases from V and 0 bases from J, leaving 5 bases between. The CDR3 covers 14 residues. The germline V gene encodes CDR1 LGHNA and CDR2 YSLEER. The CDR3 coding sequence is TGCGCCAGCAGCCAAGATTGGGCTAACTATGGCTACACCTTC. This gives the protein CASSQDWANYGYTF.

The table lists this clonotype with many counts. The chain joins TRBV18 to TRBJ1-1; the D is unclear. Germline loops: CDR1 KGHSH, CDR2 LQKENI. This CDR3 has 13 amino acids. V was pared by 3 bases and J by 5 bases, with 10 bases between. DNA for the CDR3: TGTGCCAGCTCACCGGGTTGGTGGACTGAAGCTTTCTTT. Translation: CASSPGWWTEAFF.

Ten or more counts support this clonotype. The V gene is TRBV11-2, the J gene TRBJ2-5, with TRBD1 identical over 7 bases. The CDR3 totals 15 residues. Germline CDR1 and CDR2: SGHAT and FQNNGV. V dropped 1 base and J dropped 9; count of bases not matched to a gene: 11. Here the CDR3 reads CASSLGTGHLFSQYF. As DNA, the CDR3 is TGTGCCAGCAGCTTAGGGACAGGACATCTTTTCTCCCAGTACTTC.

This clonotype was found many times. The J gene is TRBJ2-7, the V gene TRBV2; TRBD2 matches at 11 bases. Germline V gene data show CDR1 as SNHLY and CDR2 as FYNNEI. The V and J ends lost 5 bases and 2 bases, in that order; junction bases with no gene match: 5. This CDR3 region has 15 residues. This chain's CDR3 is CASSIGGLAAYEQYF. The CDR3 bases are TGTGCCAGCAGTATAGGGGGACTAGCGGCCTACGAGCAGTACTTC.

In its sample, this clonotype was seen a few times. This chain uses TRBV6-2 or TRBV6-3 with TRBJ1-5; D possibly corresponds to TRBD1 (6 bases). This CDR3 has 15 amino acids. Trimming stripped 6 bases from V and 0 bases from J, with 12 bases between. Germline CDR1 is MNHEY and CDR2 is SVGEGT. For the CDR3, the DNA is TGTGCCAGCAGCGAGACAGGCCCTAGCAATCAGCCCCAGCATTTT. It is translated as CASSETGPSNQPQHF.

This clonotype appeared many times. The chain is built from TRBV20-1 and TRBJ2-1, with 13 nucleotides matching TRBD2. This CDR3 is built from 16 residues. Germline values: CDR1 DFQATT, CDR2 SNEGSKA (reference sequence). J lost 7 bases, V lost 6 bases, and 12 bases had no gene match. CDR3 DNA sequence: TGCAGTGCCAAAGACAGGACTAGCGGGAGCTATAATGAGCAGTTCTTC. This gives the protein CSAKDRTSGSYNEQFF.

The chain carries TRBV5-1 and TRBJ1-1, with 7 bases matching TRBD1. Losses at the gene ends were 1 base for V and 3 bases for J; bases not matched to a gene: 3. Germline CDR1 reads SGHRS; CDR2 reads YFSETQ. CDR3 length equals 14 residues. In nucleotides, the CDR3 is TGCGCCAGCAGCTTGATAACAGGGGACACTGAAGCTTTCTTT. Protein sequence: CASSLITGDTEAFF. Full variable domain (remainder filled in from reference TRBV5-1 and TRBJ1-1): KAGVTQTPRYLIKTRGQQVTLSCSPISGHRSVSWYQQTPGQGLQFLFEYFSETQRNKGNFPGRFSGRQFSNSRSEMNVSTLELGDSALYLCASSLITGDTEAFFGQGTRLTVV.

This clonotype was picked up many times. The gene calls are TRBV6-2 or TRBV6-3 and TRBJ1-1; TRBD1 agrees at 8 bases. J lost 12 bases, V lost 3 bases, and 15 bases had no gene match. The CDR3 has 15 residues. CDR1 is MNHEY and CDR2 is SVGEGT in the germline V gene. The chain's CDR3 is CASSYSPDRAPSSFF. DNA of the CDR3: TGTGCCAGCAGTTATAGCCCGGACAGGGCCCCCAGTTCTTTCTTT.

This clonotype was observed a few times. The gene calls are TRBV9 and TRBJ2-7, with 11 bases identical to TRBD2. CDR1 SGDLS and CDR2 YYNGEE come from the germline V gene. Trimming removed 4 bases from V and 2 bases from J; junction bases left unmatched: 11. The CDR3 extends over 17 amino acids. CDR3 DNA: TGTGCCAGCAGCCTTGGACTAGCGGGCTCATCTGCCTACGAGCAGTACTTC. This sequence encodes CASSLGLAGSSAYEQYF.

This clonotype was observed at least ten times. This chain connects TRBV7-2 to TRBJ2-3; D is unclear. V was cut by 5 bases and J by 6 bases, with 9 bases left in between. Per germline, CDR1 SGHTA and CDR2 FQGNSA. The CDR3 length is 12 residues. CDR3 sequence: CASSARRDTQYF. The CDR3 region has the DNA TGTGCCAGCAGCGCTCGTCGCGATACGCAGTATTTT.

In this sample, this clonotype turned up many times. The chain couples TRBV18 to TRBJ1-1, with D unresolved. The CDR3 has 14 residues. The V end lost 6 bases, the J end lost 0 bases, and 11 bases lay between the germline ends. CDR1 is KGHSH, CDR2 LQKENI, per germline. DNA of the CDR3: TGTGCCAGCTCCCGCACAGAGATGAACACTGAAGCTTTCTTT. Translation gives CASSRTEMNTEAFF.

This clonotype was seen repeatedly, ten times or more. CDR3 sequence (DNA): TGTGCCAGCTCACCAGAACTGACCCAGTACTTC. This sequence encodes CASSPELTQYF. The genes are TRBV18 and TRBJ2-5; D gene ambiguous. The CDR3 contains 11 residues. Germline CDR1 KGHSH, CDR2 LQKENI. Trimming shortened V by 2 bases and J by 7 bases, and 5 bases separated the two germline ends.

This clonotype was detected many times. The chain combines TRBV20-1 with TRBJ2-1; 8 bases line up with TRBD2. Germline CDR1 reads DFQATT; CDR2 reads SNEGSKA (reference sequence). Trimming at V came to 4 bases and at J to 4 bases, leaving 6 bases not matched to a gene. CDR3 size: 14 residues. Here the CDR3 DNA reads TGCAGTGCTAAAAGCGGGAGTTTTTACAATGAGCAGTTCTTC. As protein: CSAKSGSFYNEQFF.

This clonotype was recorded once. This may come from a read error, since a much larger clone is one base off. The chain recombines TRBV5-1 with TRBJ1-1; D uncertain. Per germline, CDR1 SGHRS and CDR2 YFSETQ. The CDR3 length is 14 residues. Written as DNA, the CDR3 is TGCGCCAGCAGGGCGGCTGAGATTAACACTGAAGCTTTGTTT. It translates to CASRAAEINTEALF.

This clonotype was observed many times. The chain has TRBV28 and TRBJ1-2; possibly TRBD1 for D (5 bases). CDR3 length: 13 residues. V lost 7 bases and J 0 bases, leaving 9 bases between the germline ends. Germline V gene lookup returns CDR1 MDHEN and CDR2 SYDVKM. The CDR3 region has the DNA TGTGCCAGCATGGGGCAGTCTAACTATGGCTACACCTTC. As protein: CASMGQSNYGYTF.

This clonotype was seen many times. The rearrangement links TRBV12-3 or TRBV12-4 to TRBJ2-7, with TRBD1 as a possible D gene (5 bases). With 3 bases removed from V and 4 bases from J, the gap between germline ends came to 10 bases. The CDR3 covers 13 residues. The CDR3 region is CASSLGLIYEQYF. The CDR3 nucleotides read TGTGCCAGCAGTTTGGGGCTGATTTACGAGCAGTACTTC.

J is TRBJ1-5 and V is TRBV9; D remains unclear. The CDR3 is 15 residues long. V was trimmed by 3 bases and J by 2 bases, leaving 12 bases between them. CDR1 SGDLS and CDR2 YYNGEE come from the germline V gene. CDR3 loop: CASSGPRAGNQPQHF. The CDR3 DNA is TGTGCCAGCAGCGGACCGAGAGCCGGCAATCAGCCCCAGCATTTT.

This clonotype was counted ten times or more. This chain joins TRBV6-4 and TRBJ2-2; D is possibly TRBD1 or TRBD2 (5 bases each). Germline V lookup: CDR1 MRHNA, CDR2 SNTAGT. The length of the CDR3 is 13 residues. V was shortened by 4 bases and J by 7 bases, with 10 bases between the two germline ends. The CDR3 loop is CASSARDGGELFF. The DNA of the CDR3 is TGTGCCAGCAGTGCCCGGGACGGCGGGGAGCTGTTTTTT.

The J gene is TRBJ2-4, the V gene TRBV4-1, with D uncertain. Germline V gives CDR1 MGHRA, CDR2 YSYEKL. The length of the CDR3 is 13 residues. V dropped 1 base and J dropped 0 bases, with 1 base sitting between them. The CDR3 spells CASSQVAKNIQYF. In DNA form, the CDR3 reads TGCGCCAGCAGCCAAGTAGCCAAAAACATTCAGTACTTC.